What follows are 11 T cell receptor beta chains derived from one specimen sequenced in a study of CD8 T cells in ankylosing spondylitis. Each CDR3 protein is one row after TCRdb ran MiXCR on the 5' RACE reads. Here the sample spans fewer than 200,000 distinct CDR3 sequences, 9.8% being singletons. The sequencing sample was made of blood, either unsorted or a sorted T cell fraction (not recorded which). These receptor sequences come from a female donor with ankylosing spondylitis or in good health (not recorded which).

This clonotype has just a few counts. This CDR3 is CASSVVRFLYSPLHF. The CDR3, as DNA: TGTGCCAGCAGCGTAGTCAGGTTCCTTTATTCACCCCTCCACTTT. The chain uses TRBV9 and TRBJ1-6; D gene uncertain. V lost 0 bases and J lost 8, with 12 bases in between. Per the germline V gene, CDR1 is SGDLS and CDR2 is YYNGEE. This CDR3 contains 15 residues.

This clonotype turned up a few times. The rearrangement joins TRBV6-2 or TRBV6-3 to TRBJ2-7; the match to TRBD2 covers 7 bases. CDR1 is MNHEY, CDR2 SVGEGT, per germline. The CDR3 covers 13 residues. The ends lost 8 bases at V and 3 bases at J; junction bases unmatched: 7. CDR3 amino acids: CASGRAGNYEQYF. The CDR3 nucleotides are TGTGCCAGCGGAAGAGCGGGGAACTACGAGCAGTACTTC.

The V gene is TRBV4-2, the J gene TRBJ2-7; 11 bases fit TRBD2. This CDR3 is 18 amino acids long. Per the germline V gene, CDR1 is LGHNA and CDR2 is YNFKEQ. V lost 0 bases to trimming and J lost 0 bases; unmatched junction nucleotides: 7. In nucleotides, the CDR3 is TGTGCCAGCAGCCAAGAGGGGACTAGCGGTCCATTCTCCTACGAGCAGTACTTC. Its translation is CASSQEGTSGPFSYEQYF.

This clonotype has at least ten counts. V usage is TRBV13 and J usage is TRBJ2-1; D unclear. Trimming left V 4 bases short and J 7 bases short, with 8 bases between. CDR1 and CDR2 from the germline V gene are PRHDT and FYEKMQ (reference sequence). The length of the CDR3 is 12 residues. CDR3 loop: CASSSLRNEQFF. DNA of the CDR3: TGTGCCAGCAGCTCACTCAGGAATGAGCAGTTCTTC.

The chain recombines TRBV19 with TRBJ2-4, with a tentative D call TRBD1 (6 bases). The CDR3 consists of 15 residues. CDR1 and CDR2 from the germline V gene are LNHDA and SQIVND (reference sequence). V was pared by 0 bases and J by 8 bases, with 14 bases between. CDR3 amino acids: CASSIDFQGRDIQYF. CDR3 sequence (DNA): TGTGCCAGTAGTATAGATTTTCAGGGGAGAGACATTCAGTACTTC.

This clonotype was recorded a few times. The V gene is TRBV30, the J gene TRBJ2-7; the match to TRBD1 covers 8 bases. The CDR3 is made up of 12 amino acids. Germline CDR1 GTSNPN, CDR2 SVGIG (reference sequence). Trimming cost V 5 bases and J 2 bases; bases outside gene matches: 2. The CDR3: CAWGTGTYEQYF. The CDR3 DNA sequence: TGTGCCTGGGGGACAGGAACCTACGAGCAGTACTTC.

This clonotype was observed a handful of times. The rearrangement joins TRBV9 to TRBJ1-1; D gene unclear. Trimming left V 0 bases short and J 0 bases short, with 6 bases between. This CDR3 region has 14 residues. Looked up from germline, CDR1 is SGDLS and CDR2 is YYNGEE. In DNA, the CDR3 is TGTGCCAGCAGCGTAGGCGATATGAACACTGAAGCTTTCTTT. Its translation: CASSVGDMNTEAFF.

The V gene is TRBV7-9, the J gene TRBJ2-1; tentatively, D is TRBD2 (5 bases). CDR3 size: 13 residues. CDR1 is SEHNR, CDR2 FQNEAQ, per germline (reference sequence). V lost 8 bases and J 8 bases, leaving 16 bases between the germline ends. CDR3 amino acids: CASLRRTGDEQFF. In DNA form, the CDR3 reads TGTGCCAGCCTGAGGAGGACCGGCGATGAGCAGTTCTTC.

This clonotype was found many times. This chain connects TRBV7-9 to TRBJ2-1; D is unresolved. Germline CDR1 and CDR2: SEHNR and FQNEAQ (reference sequence). V gave up 1 base and J gave up 12 bases, with 7 bases separating them. This CDR3 region has 11 residues. DNA of the CDR3: TGTGCCAGCAGCTTAGAAAATTGGCAGTTCTTC. Translating it yields CASSLENWQFF.

This chain uses TRBV5-6 with TRBJ1-1; TRBD1 is a possible D gene (6 bases). Germline values: CDR1 SGHDT, CDR2 YYEEEE. The CDR3 loop spans 14 amino acids. Trimming pared 6 bases from V and 5 bases from J, leaving 17 bases between. The CDR3 coding sequence is TGTGCCAGCATTAAGGAGGGGGAAGATACTGAAGCTTTCTTT. As protein: CASIKEGEDTEAFF.

In this sample, this clonotype turned up a few times. J is TRBJ2-6 and V is TRBV9; D remains unclear. V was clipped by 4 bases and J by 5 bases, with 10 bases between them. CDR3 size: 14 residues. The germline V gene has CDR1 SGDLS and CDR2 YYNGEE. CDR3 sequence: CASSSQGRANVLTF. The CDR3 nucleotides read TGTGCCAGCAGCTCTCAAGGCAGGGCCAACGTCCTGACTTTC. Variable domain in full (rest from reference TRBV9 and TRBJ2-6): DSGVTQTPKHLITATGQRVTLRCSPRSGDLSVYWYQQSLDQGLQFLIQYYNGEERAKGNILERFSAQQFPDLHSELNLSSLELGDSALYFCASSSQGRANVLTFGAGSRLTVL.